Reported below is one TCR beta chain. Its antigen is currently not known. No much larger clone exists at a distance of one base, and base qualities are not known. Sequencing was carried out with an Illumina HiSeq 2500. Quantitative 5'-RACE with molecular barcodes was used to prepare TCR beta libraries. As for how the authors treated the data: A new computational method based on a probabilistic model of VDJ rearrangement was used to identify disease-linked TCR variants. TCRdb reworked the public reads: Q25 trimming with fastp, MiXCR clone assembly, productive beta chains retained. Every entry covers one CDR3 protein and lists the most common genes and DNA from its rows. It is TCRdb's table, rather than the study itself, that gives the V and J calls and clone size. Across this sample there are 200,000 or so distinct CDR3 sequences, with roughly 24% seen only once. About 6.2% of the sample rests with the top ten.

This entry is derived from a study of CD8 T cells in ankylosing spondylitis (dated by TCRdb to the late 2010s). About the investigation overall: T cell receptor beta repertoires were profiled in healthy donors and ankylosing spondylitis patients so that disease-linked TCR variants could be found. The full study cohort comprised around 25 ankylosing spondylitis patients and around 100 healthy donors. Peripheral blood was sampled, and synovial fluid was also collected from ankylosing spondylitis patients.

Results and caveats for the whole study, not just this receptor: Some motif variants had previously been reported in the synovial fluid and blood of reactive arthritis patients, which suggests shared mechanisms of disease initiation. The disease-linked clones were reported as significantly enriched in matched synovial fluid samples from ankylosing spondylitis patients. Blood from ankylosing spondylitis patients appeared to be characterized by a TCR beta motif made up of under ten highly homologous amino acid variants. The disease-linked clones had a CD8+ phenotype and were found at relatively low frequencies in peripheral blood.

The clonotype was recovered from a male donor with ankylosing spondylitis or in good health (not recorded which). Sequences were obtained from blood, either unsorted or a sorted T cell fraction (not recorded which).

The CDR3 region: CASSNPGLAGVGADTQYF. The nucleotides read TGCGCCAGCAGCAATCCGGGACTAGCGGGAGTAGGGGCAGATACGCAGTATTTT. The sequence links TRBV5-1 to TRBJ2-3, and 14 bases in between align with TRBD2. The germline V and J ends show losses of 4 bases and 4 bases respectively, and no gene match explains 11 bases of the junction. CDR1 and CDR2, per the germline V gene, are SGHRS and YFSETQ. Counted from cysteine to phenylalanine, this CDR3 has 18 amino acids. CDR3 DNA only is kept here, 54 bases in frame from base 1.